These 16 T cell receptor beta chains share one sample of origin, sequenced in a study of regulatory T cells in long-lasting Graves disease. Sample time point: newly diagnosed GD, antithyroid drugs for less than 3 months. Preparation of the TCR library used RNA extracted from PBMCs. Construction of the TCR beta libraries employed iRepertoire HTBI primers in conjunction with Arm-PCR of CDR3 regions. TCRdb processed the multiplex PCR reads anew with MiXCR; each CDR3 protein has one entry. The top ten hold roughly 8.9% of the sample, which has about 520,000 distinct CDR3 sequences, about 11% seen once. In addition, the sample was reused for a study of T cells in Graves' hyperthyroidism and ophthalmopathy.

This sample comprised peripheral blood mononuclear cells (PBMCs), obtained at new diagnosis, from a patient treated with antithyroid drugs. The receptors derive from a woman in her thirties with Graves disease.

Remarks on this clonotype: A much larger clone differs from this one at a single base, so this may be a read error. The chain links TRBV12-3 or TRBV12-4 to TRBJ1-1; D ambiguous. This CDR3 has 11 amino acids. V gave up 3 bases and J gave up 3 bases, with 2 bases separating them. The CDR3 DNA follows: TGTGCCAGCAGTTTCTACACTGAAGCTTTCTTT. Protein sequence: CASSFYTEAFF.

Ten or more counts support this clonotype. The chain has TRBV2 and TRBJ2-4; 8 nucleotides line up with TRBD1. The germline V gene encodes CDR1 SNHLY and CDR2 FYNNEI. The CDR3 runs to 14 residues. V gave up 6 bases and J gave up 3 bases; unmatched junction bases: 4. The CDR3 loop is CASRAGTGKNIQYF. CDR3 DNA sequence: TGTGCCAGCAGAGCCGGGACAGGCAAAAACATTCAGTACTTC.

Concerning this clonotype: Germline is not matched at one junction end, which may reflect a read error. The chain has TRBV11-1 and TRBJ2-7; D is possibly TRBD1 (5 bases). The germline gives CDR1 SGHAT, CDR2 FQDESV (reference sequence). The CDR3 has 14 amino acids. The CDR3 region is CASSQFQGTYEQYF. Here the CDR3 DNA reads TGCGCCAGCAGCCAGTTCCAGGGTACCTACGAGCAGTACTTC.

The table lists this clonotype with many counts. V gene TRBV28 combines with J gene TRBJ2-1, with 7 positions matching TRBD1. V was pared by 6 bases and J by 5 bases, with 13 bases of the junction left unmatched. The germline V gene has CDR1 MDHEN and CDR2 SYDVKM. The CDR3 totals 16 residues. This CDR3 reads CASRAPIGGANNEQFF. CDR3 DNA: TGTGCCAGCAGGGCCCCTATAGGGGGCGCGAACAATGAGCAGTTCTTC.

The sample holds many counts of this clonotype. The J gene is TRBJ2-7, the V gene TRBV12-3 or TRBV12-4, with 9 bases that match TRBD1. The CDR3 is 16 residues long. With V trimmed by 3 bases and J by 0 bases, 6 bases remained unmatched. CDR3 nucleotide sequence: TGTGCCAGCAGTTTCTCTGGGACAGGGAACTCCTACGAGCAGTACTTC. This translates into CASSFSGTGNSYEQYF.

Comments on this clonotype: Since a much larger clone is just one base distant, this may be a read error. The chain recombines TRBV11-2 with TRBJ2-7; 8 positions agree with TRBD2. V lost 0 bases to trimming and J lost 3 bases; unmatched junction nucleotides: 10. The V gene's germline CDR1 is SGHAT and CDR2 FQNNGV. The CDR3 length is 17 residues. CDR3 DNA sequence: TGTGCCAGCAGCTTAGATCTTCTATCGGGAGGGGACTACGAGCAGTACTTC. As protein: CASSLDLLSGGDYEQYF.

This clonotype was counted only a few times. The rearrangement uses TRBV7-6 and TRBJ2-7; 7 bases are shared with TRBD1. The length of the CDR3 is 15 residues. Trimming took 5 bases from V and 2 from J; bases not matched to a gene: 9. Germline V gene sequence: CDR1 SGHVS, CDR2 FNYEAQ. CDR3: CASSHAPGQTYEQYF. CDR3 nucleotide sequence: TGTGCCAGCAGCCACGCCCCGGGACAGACCTACGAGCAGTACTTC.

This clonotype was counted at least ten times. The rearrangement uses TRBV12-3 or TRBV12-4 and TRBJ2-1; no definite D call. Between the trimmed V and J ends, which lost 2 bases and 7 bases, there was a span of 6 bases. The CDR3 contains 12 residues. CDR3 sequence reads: CASSLNSNEQFF. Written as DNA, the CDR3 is TGTGCCAGCAGTTTAAATTCAAATGAGCAGTTCTTC.

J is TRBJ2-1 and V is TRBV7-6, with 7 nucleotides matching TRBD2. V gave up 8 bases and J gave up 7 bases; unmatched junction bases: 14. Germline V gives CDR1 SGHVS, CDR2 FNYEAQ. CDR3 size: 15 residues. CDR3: CASGVLSGTHNEQFF. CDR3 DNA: TGTGCCAGCGGAGTTCTAAGCGGGACTCATAATGAGCAGTTCTTC.

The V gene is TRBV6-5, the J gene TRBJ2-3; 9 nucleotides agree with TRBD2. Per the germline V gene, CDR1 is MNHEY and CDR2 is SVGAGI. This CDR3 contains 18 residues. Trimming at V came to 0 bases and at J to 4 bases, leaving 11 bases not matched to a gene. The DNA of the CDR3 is TGTGCCAGCAGTTACTCGGGCGGGAGGGGCTTTCCGGCAGATACGCAGTATTTT. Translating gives CASSYSGGRGFPADTQYF.

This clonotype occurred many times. Written as DNA, the CDR3 is TGTGCCAGCAGTTCCGGGACAGGAGCCTACAATGAGCAGTTCTTC. It translates to CASSSGTGAYNEQFF. This chain connects TRBV6-2 or TRBV6-3 to TRBJ2-1; 8 positions agree with TRBD1. The V gene end was trimmed by 4 bases and the J gene end by 2 bases; junction bases not matched to a gene: 4. The CDR3 runs to 15 residues. The germline gives CDR1 MNHEY, CDR2 SVGEGT.

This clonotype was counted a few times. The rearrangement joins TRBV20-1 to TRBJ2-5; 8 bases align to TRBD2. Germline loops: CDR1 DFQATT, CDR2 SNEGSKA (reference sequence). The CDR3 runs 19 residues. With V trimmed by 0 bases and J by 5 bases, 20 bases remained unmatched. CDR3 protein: CSARDRGGAGFSGSETQYF. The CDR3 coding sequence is TGCAGTGCTAGAGATCGGGGGGGAGCTGGTTTCTCGGGTTCGGAGACCCAGTACTTC.

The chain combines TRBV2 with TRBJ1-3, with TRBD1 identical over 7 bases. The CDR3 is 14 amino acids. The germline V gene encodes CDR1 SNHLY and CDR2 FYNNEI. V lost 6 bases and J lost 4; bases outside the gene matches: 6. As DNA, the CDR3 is TGTGCCAGCAGCGGCGGGACAGCCGGAAACACCATATATTTT. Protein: CASSGGTAGNTIYF.

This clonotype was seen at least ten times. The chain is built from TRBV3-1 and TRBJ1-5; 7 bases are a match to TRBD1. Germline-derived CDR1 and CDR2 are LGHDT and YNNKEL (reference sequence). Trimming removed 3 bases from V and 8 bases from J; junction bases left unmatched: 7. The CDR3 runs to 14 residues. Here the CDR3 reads CASSQVGQPKPQHF. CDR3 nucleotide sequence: TGTGCCAGCAGCCAGGTGGGACAGCCGAAGCCCCAGCATTTT.

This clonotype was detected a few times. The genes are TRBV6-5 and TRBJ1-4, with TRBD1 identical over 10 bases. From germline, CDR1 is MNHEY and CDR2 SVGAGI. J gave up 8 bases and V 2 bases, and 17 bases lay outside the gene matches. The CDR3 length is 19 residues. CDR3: CASSYRRTGGFPPHEKLFF. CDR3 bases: TGTGCCAGCAGTTACCGACGGACAGGGGGATTCCCCCCCCACGAAAAACTGTTTTTT.

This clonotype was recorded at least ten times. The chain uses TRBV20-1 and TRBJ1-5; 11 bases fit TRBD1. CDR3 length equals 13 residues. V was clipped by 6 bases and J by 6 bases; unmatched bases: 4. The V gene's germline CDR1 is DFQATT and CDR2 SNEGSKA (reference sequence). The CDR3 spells CSARTGGFQPQHF. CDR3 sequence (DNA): TGCAGTGCAAGGACAGGGGGCTTTCAGCCCCAGCATTTT.